This T cell receptor (beta chain) was identified in a study of cytomegalovirus exposure and HLA in healthy donors. This CDR3 comprises 17 residues. CDR1 and CDR2 (germline): SGHTA, FQGNSA. V dropped 5 bases and J dropped 4; count of bases not matched to a gene: 15. The primer mix had 60 Vbeta and 13 Jbeta primers. Using immunoSEQ multiplex PCR, the repertoire was profiled, and TCRdb retains in-frame clones only, with some absent. The table has approximately 160,000 clones, around 68% seen once. Material: PBMCs. This chain connects TRBV7-2 to TRBJ2-3, with 7 bases identical to TRBD2. The clonotype was recovered from a woman between 40 and 55 years old in good health and CMV-seropositive. CDR3 bases: TGTGCCAGCAGCCGGCAATCTAGCGGCTCCTGGGCAGATACGCAGTATTTT. Translated: CASSRQSSGSWADTQYF.